Listed below are T cell receptor beta chains from one sample, sequenced in a study of blood T cell repertoires in COVID-19. The data were produced by immunoSEQ multiplex PCR, yet TCRdb's version contains in-frame clones alone and is incomplete. The table lists 100,000 to 150,000 clones, around 80% of them singletons, with roughly 2.2% in the top ten. Sequencing was done on a sample of PBMCs or T cells enriched from blood (not recorded which). All receptors derive from a man in his forties or fifties with acute COVID-19. Both conserved end residues are part of each CDR3. A D gene is named only where the DNA matches it firmly. Expanded clones get a size class; other rows say once, few or many, or leave the size out.

TRBV3-1/TRBV3-2	TRBJ2-2	NA	NA	TGTGCCAGCAGCCAATCTTGGGGGGTTAGGACCGGGGAGCTGTTTTTT	CASSQSWGVRTGELFF
TRBV14	TRBJ2-1	NA	NA	TGTGCCAGCAGTCGGACTTTACCAGGGGATGAGCAGTTCTTC	CASSRTLPGDEQFF
TRBV5-1	TRBJ2-1	NA	NA	TGCGCCAGCAGCTTGGGAGGGTCCAATGAGCAGTTCTTC	CASSLGGSNEQFF
TRBV5-8	TRBJ1-2	NA	NA	TGTGCCAGCAGCCGTGCAGGGAACTATGGCTACACCTTC	CASSRAGNYGYTF
TRBV2	TRBJ1-1	NA	NA	TGTGCCAGCAGTGGACGGGGGATGAACACTGAAGCTTTCTTT	CASSGRGMNTEAFF
TRBV5-6	TRBJ1-5	NA	NA	TGTGCCAGCAGTTGGTCGGGGGATCAGCCCCAGCATTTT	CASSWSGDQPQHF
TRBV28	TRBJ1-2	NA	NA	TGTGCCAGCACCCAAGACAGTATCTCCACTGGCTACACCTTC	CASTQDSISTGYTF
TRBV2	TRBJ1-6	TRBD1	few	TGTGCCATCCTTGACAGGGAGGCTTCACCCCTCCACTTT	CAILDREASPLHF
TRBV6-5	TRBJ2-5	NA	NA	TGTGCCAGCAACCCCAGGATCCAAGAGACCCAGTACTTC	CASNPRIQETQYF
TRBV7-2	TRBJ2-1	TRBD1	NA	TGTGCCAGCACGCTAATGGGACAGAACAATGAGCAGTTCTTC	CASTLMGQNNEQFF
TRBV6-5	TRBJ1-2	NA	NA	TGTGCCAGCAGTTACGAGGCGTTCTATGGCTACACCTTC	CASSYEAFYGYTF
TRBV3-1/TRBV3-2	TRBJ1-6	NA	NA	TGTGCCAGCAGCCAAGATAGGAGCAGGGGTAATAATTCACCCCTCCACTTT	CASSQDRSRGNNSPLHF
TRBV6-5	TRBJ1-4	NA	NA	TGTGCCAGCATGGTACAGCTTCGGGAAAAACTGTTTTTT	CASMVQLREKLFF
TRBV28	TRBJ2-7	NA	NA	TGTGCCACTATGGAGCGGAGTCCTTACGAGCAGTACTTC	CATMERSPYEQYF
TRBV30	TRBJ1-5	NA	few	TGTGCCTGGAGTGTACAGGACAATCAGCCCCAGCATTTT	CAWSVQDNQPQHF
TRBV7-8	TRBJ1-4	NA	once	TGTGCCAGCAGCCCACCATGGGGGGGGCGCAGGACTAATGAAAAACTGTTTTTT	CASSPPWGGRRTNEKLFF
TRBV19	TRBJ2-3	TRBD1	NA	TGTGCCAGTAGTATAAGATTGGGGACAGGGTACACAGATACGCAGTATTTT	CASSIRLGTGYTDTQYF
TRBV7-7	TRBJ2-1	NA	NA	TGTGCTAGCAGCTTAGGTGGGGGCTATTTAGATGAGCAGTTCTTC	CASSLGGGYLDEQFF
TRBV6-5	TRBJ1-2	NA	NA	TGTGCCAGCGGATCGGGAGGGGACCCTAACTATGGCTACACCTTC	CASGSGGDPNYGYTF
TRBV9	TRBJ2-1	NA	once	TGTGCCAGCAGCGTAGACGGGGTCTCCTACAATGAGCAGTTCTTC	CASSVDGVSYNEQFF
TRBV10-2	TRBJ1-1	NA	NA	TGCGCCAGCAGGTCCAGGGTGAGACGGACTGAAGCTTTCTTT	CASRSRVRRTEAFF
TRBV27	TRBJ2-1	TRBD2	NA	TGTGCCAGCAGCCCACTAGCGGAGAGCAATGAGCAGTTCTTC	CASSPLAESNEQFF
TRBV7-2	TRBJ2-3	TRBD2	NA	TGTGCCAGCAGCTTAGGGCCCGGGGGGACAGATACGCAGTATTTT	CASSLGPGGTDTQYF
TRBV29-1	TRBJ1-1	NA	NA	TGCAGCGTTGTTCGGGGGGCTGAAGCTTTCTTT	CSVVRGAEAFF
TRBV11-2	TRBJ1-1	NA	NA	TGTGCCAGCAGTCCAATCACTGAAGCTTTCTTT	CASSPITEAFF
TRBV2	TRBJ2-2	NA	NA	TGTGCCAGCAGTGAAGCGAGGCAGGGCAACACCGGGGAGCTGTTTTTT	CASSEARQGNTGELFF
TRBV5-8	TRBJ1-1	TRBD1	NA	TGTGCCAGCAGCTCCGGGACAGGGATAGGGAACACTGAAGCTTTCTTT	CASSSGTGIGNTEAFF
TRBV19	TRBJ1-1	TRBD1	NA	TGTGCCAGCCAGAACAGGGGGCGGACTGAAGCTTTCTTT	CASQNRGRTEAFF
TRBV19	TRBJ2-1	TRBD1	NA	TGTGCCAGTAGTATTGGACAGGGATCCGCCTCCTACAATGAGCAGTTCTTC	CASSIGQGSASYNEQFF
TRBV10-1	TRBJ2-2	NA	NA	TGCGCCAGCAGTGTTATACAGGGCACCGGGGAGCTGTTTTTT	CASSVIQGTGELFF
TRBV18	TRBJ1-5	TRBD1	NA	TGTGCCAGCTCACCAGGTGGGACAGACAGGTATCAGCCCCAGCATTTT	CASSPGGTDRYQPQHF
TRBV2	TRBJ1-1	NA	few	TGTGCCAGTCCCAGGGGCAAGAACACTGAAGCTTTCTTT	CASPRGKNTEAFF
TRBV19	TRBJ1-5	TRBD1	NA	TGTGCCAGTAGCTCAGGGGGCTGGAATCAGCCCCAGCATTTT	CASSSGGWNQPQHF
TRBV6-1	TRBJ1-2	NA	NA	TGTGCCAGCAGTGACGGGGGTCGCTATGGCTACACCTTC	CASSDGGRYGYTF
TRBV7-9	TRBJ1-2	NA	NA	TGTGCCAGCAGTTGGGTCGGGGGTTATGGCTACACCTTC	CASSWVGGYGYTF
TRBV12-3/TRBV12-4	TRBJ2-7	NA	few	TGTGCCAGCAGTTCCAACTTCGAGCAGTACTTC	CASSSNFEQYF
TRBV6-2/TRBV6-3	TRBJ1-1	TRBD1	NA	TGTGCCAGCAGTGGACAGGCAAACACTGAAGCTTTCTTT	CASSGQANTEAFF
TRBV28	TRBJ2-7	TRBD2	NA	TGTGCCAGCAGTTTTCCCGGGAAGCGGGAGGGCCCTCGATACGAGCAGTACTTC	CASSFPGKREGPRYEQYF
TRBV18	TRBJ2-7	TRBD1	NA	TGTGCCAGCTCACCCGGGACAGGCCCCTCCTACGAGCAGTACTTC	CASSPGTGPSYEQYF
TRBV11-2	TRBJ2-3	NA	once	TGTGCCAGCAGCTTAGGAGGGTCAGGAGTAATAGGTAGCACAGATACGCAGTATTTT	CASSLGGSGVIGSTDTQYF
TRBV11-2	TRBJ2-5	TRBD2	NA	TGTGCCAGCACCACCGTAGCGGGGATGGAGACCCAGTACTTC	CASTTVAGMETQYF
TRBV3-1/TRBV3-2	TRBJ1-2	NA	NA	TGTGCCAGCAGCCCTACGGAGGTGAGAGGCTACACCTTC	CASSPTEVRGYTF
TRBV13	TRBJ1-1	NA	NA	TGTGCCAGCAGCTTGAATGGAGGAACTGAAGCTTTCTTT	CASSLNGGTEAFF
TRBV7-8	TRBJ1-6	TRBD1	NA	TGTGCCAGCAGCACCACCGGGACAGTTAATTCACCCCTCCACTTT	CASSTTGTVNSPLHF
TRBV5-6	TRBJ1-5	NA	NA	TGTGCCAGCAGCTTGGGACAACTCCATCAGCCCCAGCATTTT	CASSLGQLHQPQHF
TRBV7-2	TRBJ2-1	TRBD1	NA	TGTGCCAGCAGCCGGGGACAGGGTTCCTACAATGAGCAGTTCTTC	CASSRGQGSYNEQFF
TRBV6-4	TRBJ2-7	NA	NA	TGTGCCAGCAGTCCCCGATGGGAGACAGGAGTAGACGAGCAGTACTTC	CASSPRWETGVDEQYF
TRBV7-3	TRBJ1-2	NA	few	TGTGCCAGCAGCCTGAATGGGCAAGACTACACCTTC	CASSLNGQDYTF
TRBV3-1/TRBV3-2	TRBJ2-1	TRBD2	NA	TGTGCCAGCAGCCAAGCTGGCGGGGGGGCTTACAATGAGCAGTTCTTC	CASSQAGGGAYNEQFF
TRBV5-1	TRBJ1-1	NA	NA	TGCGCCAGCAGCTTGTTCGACAGGAGCACTGAAGCTTTCTTT	CASSLFDRSTEAFF
TRBV6-5	TRBJ1-3	NA	NA	TGTGCCAGCAGCCTCGGGGTCTCTGGAAACACCATATATTTT	CASSLGVSGNTIYF